This T cell receptor (beta chain) comes out of a study of cytomegalovirus exposure and HLA in healthy donors. Study details: In terms of ancestry, the Caucasian-associated cluster contained 75% to 85% of the approximately 400 genotyped donors.

While unrecorded immune exposures were likely, the donors were nominally healthy when sampled. Vbeta (60) and Jbeta (13) primers were used in the PCR. Per the original data handling: Unique TCR beta chains totaled some 80 million in a later count, with around 10 million of them shared. Assay: immunoSEQ multiplex PCR; the TCRdb copy retains only in-frame clones and omits some. V, J and clone size reflect that table, while D and trimming were determined from the DNA. This table holds 250,000 to 350,000 clones, roughly 85% found once. Findings of the study overall: A link between a missense DCLRE1C variant and TCR beta V- and J-gene trimming emerged from a later analysis.

Notes on this clone: Antigen specificity is unknown.

CDR1 and CDR2 from the germline V gene are MNHNY and SVGAGI (reference sequence). This CDR3 spans 14 amino acids. V lost 6 bases and J lost 4, with 13 bases in between. This sequence joins TRBV6-6 and TRBJ2-4; D not resolved. Input material: PBMCs. This receptor was taken from a middle-aged man in good health and CMV-seropositive. The CDR3 DNA is TGTGCCAGCAGCCCAGCCGGGTTTAAAAACATTCAGTACTTC. This encodes CASSPAGFKNIQYF.